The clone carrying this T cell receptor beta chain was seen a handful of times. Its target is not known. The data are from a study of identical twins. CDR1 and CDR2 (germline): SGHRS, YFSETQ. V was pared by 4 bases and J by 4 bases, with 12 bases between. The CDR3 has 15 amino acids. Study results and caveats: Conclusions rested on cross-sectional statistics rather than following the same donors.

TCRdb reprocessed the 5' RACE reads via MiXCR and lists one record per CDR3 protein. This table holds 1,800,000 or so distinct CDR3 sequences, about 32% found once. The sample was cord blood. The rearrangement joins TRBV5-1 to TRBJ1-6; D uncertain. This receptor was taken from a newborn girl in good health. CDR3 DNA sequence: TGCGCCAGCAGCCCTGGACGGATTTATAATTCACCCCTCCACTTT. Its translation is CASSPGRIYNSPLHF.